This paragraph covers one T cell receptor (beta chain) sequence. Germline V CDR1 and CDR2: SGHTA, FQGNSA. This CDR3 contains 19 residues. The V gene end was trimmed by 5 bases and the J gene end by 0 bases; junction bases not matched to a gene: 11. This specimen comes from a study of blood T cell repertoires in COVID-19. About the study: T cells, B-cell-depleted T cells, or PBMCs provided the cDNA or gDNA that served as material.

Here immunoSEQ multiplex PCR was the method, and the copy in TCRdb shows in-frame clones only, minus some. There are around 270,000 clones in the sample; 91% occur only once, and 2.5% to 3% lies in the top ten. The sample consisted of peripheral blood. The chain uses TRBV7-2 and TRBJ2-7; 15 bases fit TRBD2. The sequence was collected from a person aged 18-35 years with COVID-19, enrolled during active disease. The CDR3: CASSAPPGLAGGNSYEQYF. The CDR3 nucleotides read TGTGCCAGCAGCGCCCCCCCCGGACTAGCGGGGGGGAACTCCTACGAGCAGTACTTC.